This T cell receptor (beta chain) was sequenced for a study of blood T cell repertoires in COVID-19. This clone showed up just once. Germline assignment: CDR1 MNHEY and CDR2 SVGAGI. This CDR3 has 14 amino acids. V was pared by 2 bases and J by 7 bases, with 6 bases of the junction left unmatched. The table came from immunoSEQ multiplex PCR; TCRdb's copy has only in-frame clones and leaves some out. The data show tens of thousands of clones, around 83% seen once. This receptor was taken from a woman aged 60 to 75 with acute or convalescent COVID-19. Source material: peripheral blood. The chain employs TRBV6-5 and TRBJ1-2; 8 nucleotides line up with TRBD1. CDR3 sequence (DNA): TGTGCCAGCAGTTACCAGACAGGGGCCGGTGGCTACACCTTC. Amino acid sequence: CASSYQTGAGGYTF.